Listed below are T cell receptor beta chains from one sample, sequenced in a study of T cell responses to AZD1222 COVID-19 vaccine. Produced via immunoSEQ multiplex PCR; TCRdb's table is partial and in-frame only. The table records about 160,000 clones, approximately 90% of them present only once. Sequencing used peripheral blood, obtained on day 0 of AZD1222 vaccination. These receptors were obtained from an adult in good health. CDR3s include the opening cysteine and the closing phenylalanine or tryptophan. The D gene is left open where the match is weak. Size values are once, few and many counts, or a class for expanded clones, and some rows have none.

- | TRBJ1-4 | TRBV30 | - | TGTGCCTGGAGTGTGAGTGGACGGAGAAATGAAAAACTGTTTTTT | CAWSVSGRRNEKLFF
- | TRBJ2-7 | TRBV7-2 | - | TGTGCCAGCAGCCGAATTTACGAGCAGTACTTC | CASSRIYEQYF
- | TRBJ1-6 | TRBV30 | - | TGTGCCTGGAAAGGGCAAATCCTTGATAATTCACCCCTCCACTTT | CAWKGQILDNSPLHF
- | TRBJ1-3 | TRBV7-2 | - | TGTGCCAGCAGCTCCCCCTCGAGGTCTGGAAACACCATATATTTT | CASSSPSRSGNTIYF
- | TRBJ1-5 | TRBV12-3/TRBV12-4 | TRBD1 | TGTGCCAGCAGGGGACAGTCATATCAGCCCCAGCATTTT | CASRGQSYQPQHF
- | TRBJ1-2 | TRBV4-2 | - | TGTGCCAGCAGCCAGGCGACTGCTAACTATGGCTACACCTTC | CASSQATANYGYTF
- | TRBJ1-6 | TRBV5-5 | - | TGTGCCAGCAGCTTGGTGGGCAGGGAGAATTCACCCCTCCACTTT | CASSLVGRENSPLHF
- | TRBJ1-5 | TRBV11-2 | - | TGTGCCAGCAGCTTGACAGCTTATAGCAATCAGCCCCAGCATTTT | CASSLTAYSNQPQHF
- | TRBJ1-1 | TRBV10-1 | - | TGCGCCAGCAGTGATTACAGGCTTAGGACGCGCGTGCCAGGGAACACTGAAGCTTTCTTT | CASSDYRLRTRVPGNTEAFF
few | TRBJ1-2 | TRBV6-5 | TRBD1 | TGTGCCAGCAGTTATGGGCAGGGGGTTTGGGGTGGCTACACCTTC | CASSYGQGVWGGYTF
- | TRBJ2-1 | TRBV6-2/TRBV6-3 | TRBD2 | TGTGCCAGCAGTGTAGCGGGAGGGTCCTACAATGAGCAGTTCTTC | CASSVAGGSYNEQFF
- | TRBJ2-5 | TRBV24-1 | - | TGTGCCACCAGTGATGCCGGGGCCCAAGAGACCCAGTACTTC | CATSDAGAQETQYF
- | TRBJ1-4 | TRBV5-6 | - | TGTGCCAGCAGCTTGTACGCAACTAATGAAAAACTGTTTTTT | CASSLYATNEKLFF
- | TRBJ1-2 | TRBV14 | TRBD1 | TGTGCCAGCAGCCTACGCAGGGGGGATGGCTACACCTTC | CASSLRRGDGYTF
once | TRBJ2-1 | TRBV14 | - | TGTGCCAGCAGCCCAGGGGGGAGGGGCAATGAGCAGTTCTTC | CASSPGGRGNEQFF
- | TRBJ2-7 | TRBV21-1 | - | TGTGCCAGCAGCAAAGGGGGACTAGCGGGAGCAAATTTCTCCTACGAGCAGTACTTC | CASSKGGLAGANFSYEQYF
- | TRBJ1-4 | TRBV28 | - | TGTGCCAGCAGTCCGACAGGAACTAATGAAAAACTGTTTTTT | CASSPTGTNEKLFF
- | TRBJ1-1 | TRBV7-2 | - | TGTGCCAGCAGCTTAGACAGGGCAAGGGGGGAAGCTTTCTTT | CASSLDRARGEAFF
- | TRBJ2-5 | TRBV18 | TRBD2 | TGTGCCAGCTCACCCGGACTAGAGCAAGAGACCCAGTACTTC | CASSPGLEQETQYF
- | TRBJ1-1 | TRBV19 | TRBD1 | TGTGCCAGTAGTACGTTGGGACAGGGGGTGAGCGGCACTGAAGCTTTCTTT | CASSTLGQGVSGTEAFF
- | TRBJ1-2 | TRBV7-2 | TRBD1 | TGTGCCAGCAGACGTAACCGGGACAGGGGGGATGGCTACACCTTC | CASRRNRDRGDGYTF
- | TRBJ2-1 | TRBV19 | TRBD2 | TGTGCCAGCGGACTAGCGGGAGGCAATGAGCAGTTCTTC | CASGLAGGNEQFF
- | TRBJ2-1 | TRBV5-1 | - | TGCGCCAGCAGCTTAACGGCGCGCAGCTCCTACAATGAGCAGTTCTTC | CASSLTARSSYNEQFF
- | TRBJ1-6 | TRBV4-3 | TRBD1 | TGCGCCAGCAGCCAAGCCGGGGGACAGGGAGGTTCACCCCTCCACTTT | CASSQAGGQGGSPLHF
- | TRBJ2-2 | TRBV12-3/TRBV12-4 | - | TGTGCCAGCAGCCCCAGCGGTGTCGGGGAGCTGTTTTTT | CASSPSGVGELFF
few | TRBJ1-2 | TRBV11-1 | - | TGTGCCAGCAGCTTTGGACTCGGTAATAGTCCCTACACCTTC | CASSFGLGNSPYTF
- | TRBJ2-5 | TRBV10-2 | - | TGCGCCACCGCCCAGCACCAGCCCTGGGAGACCCAGTACTTC | CATAQHQPWETQYF
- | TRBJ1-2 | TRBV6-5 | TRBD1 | TGTGCCACTAGGGCGCGACAGGGTCAACACTATGGCTACACCTTC | CATRARQGQHYGYTF
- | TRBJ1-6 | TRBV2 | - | TGTGCCAGCAGCCGAGAATGGACAGCCCAACCCGGTGGATCACCCCTCCACTTT | CASSREWTAQPGGSPLHF
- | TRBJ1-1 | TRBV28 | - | TGTGCCAGCCTCTTCGGGAGGGGAGAGGCTGAAGCTTTCTTT | CASLFGRGEAEAFF
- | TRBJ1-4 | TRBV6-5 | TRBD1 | TGTGCCAGCAGAGGGACAGCTGAAAAACTGTTTTTT | CASRGTAEKLFF
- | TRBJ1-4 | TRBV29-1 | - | TGCAGCGTTGAGCAAAACGGGCAAGAACTGTTTTTT | CSVEQNGQELFF
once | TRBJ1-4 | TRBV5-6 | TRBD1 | TGTGCCAGCAGCGTAGGGGGCGCTGGGGAAAAACTGTTTTTT | CASSVGGAGEKLFF
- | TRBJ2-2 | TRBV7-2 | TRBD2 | TGTGCCAGCAGCTTAGGGAGCGGGAGAAGTACCGGGGAGCTGTTTTTT | CASSLGSGRSTGELFF
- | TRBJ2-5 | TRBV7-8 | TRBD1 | TGTGCCAGCAGCTTAAATAGCTATGGGGACAGGGGACGAGAGACCCAGTACTTC | CASSLNSYGDRGRETQYF
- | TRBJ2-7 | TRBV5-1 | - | TGCGCCAGCAGCTCCCAGGGTTACGAGCAGTACTTC | CASSSQGYEQYF
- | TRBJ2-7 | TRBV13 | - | TGTGCCAGCAGCTTAGCGGGGACCTCCTACGAGCAGTACTTC | CASSLAGTSYEQYF
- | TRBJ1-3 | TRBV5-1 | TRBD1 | TGCGCCAGCAGCTTGGGACAGGGGAGCTCTGGAAACACCATATATTTT | CASSLGQGSSGNTIYF
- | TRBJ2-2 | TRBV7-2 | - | TGTGCCAGCAGCTTTTCTCCGGGCACCGGGGAGCTGTTTTTT | CASSFSPGTGELFF
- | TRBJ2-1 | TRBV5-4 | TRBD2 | TGTGCCCTAGGCGCGGGGGGTTACGACAATGAGCAGTTCTTC | CALGAGGYDNEQFF
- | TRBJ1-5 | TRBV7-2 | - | TGTGCCAGCAGCTTAGTCGGACGGGGAGCCCAGCATTTT | CASSLVGRGAQHF
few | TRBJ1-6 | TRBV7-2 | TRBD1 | TGTGCCAGCAGCTTACGATTCTCAGCACAGGGGGCCACGAATTCACCCCTCCACTTT | CASSLRFSAQGATNSPLHF
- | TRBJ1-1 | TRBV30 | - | TGTGCCTGGAGTCCAACCCGCACAGGGATGAACACTGAAGCTTTCTTT | CAWSPTRTGMNTEAFF
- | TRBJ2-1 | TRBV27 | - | TGTGCCAGCAGTCCGAAACCCCATTCGGCTAGCGTCTACAATGAGCAGTTCTTC | CASSPKPHSASVYNEQFF
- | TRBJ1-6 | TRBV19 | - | TGTGCCAGTAAAAAAGCTTTGGGCTCACCCCTCCACTTT | CASKKALGSPLHF
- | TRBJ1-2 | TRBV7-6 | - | TGTGCCAGCAGCCCCCTATCGACAAATGATAATAAGAGCTTC | CASSPLSTNDNKSF
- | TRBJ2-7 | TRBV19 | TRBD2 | TGTGCCAGTAGTATGGGACTAGCGGCCTACGAGCAGTACTTC | CASSMGLAAYEQYF
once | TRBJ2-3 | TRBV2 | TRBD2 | TGTGCCAGCAAGCTGGGACTAGCGGCACCAAATACGCAGTATTTT | CASKLGLAAPNTQYF
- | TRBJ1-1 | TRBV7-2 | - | TGTGCCAGCAGTTGGCCCCCACAGGGAGCGGCTTTCTTT | CASSWPPQGAAFF
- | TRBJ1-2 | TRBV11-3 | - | TGTGCCAGCAGCTACAATGCGGTGTCGGACTATGGCTACACCTTC | CASSYNAVSDYGYTF
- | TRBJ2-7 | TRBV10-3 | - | TGTGCCATCAGGGATGATAGCTACGAGCAGTACTTC | CAIRDDSYEQYF
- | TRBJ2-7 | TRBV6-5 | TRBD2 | TGTGCCAGCAGAGTCTCTAGCGGGAGCTCCTACGAGCAGTACTTC | CASRVSSGSSYEQYF
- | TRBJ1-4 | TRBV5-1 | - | TGCGCCAGCAGCCTAAGAACCGGGACAAGCGGTGAAAAACTGTTTTTT | CASSLRTGTSGEKLFF
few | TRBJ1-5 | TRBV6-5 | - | TGTGCCAGCAGCTACGGGGAGGAAGGTCAGCCCCAGCATTTT | CASSYGEEGQPQHF
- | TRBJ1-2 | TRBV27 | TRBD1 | TGTGCCAGCCTTAAGACAGGGATGGCGGTTGGCTACACCTTC | CASLKTGMAVGYTF
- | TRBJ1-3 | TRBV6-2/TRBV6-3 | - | TGTGCCAGCAGTTACTCGTATATGTTGGACGGATCCTCTGGAAACACCATATATTTT | CASSYSYMLDGSSGNTIYF